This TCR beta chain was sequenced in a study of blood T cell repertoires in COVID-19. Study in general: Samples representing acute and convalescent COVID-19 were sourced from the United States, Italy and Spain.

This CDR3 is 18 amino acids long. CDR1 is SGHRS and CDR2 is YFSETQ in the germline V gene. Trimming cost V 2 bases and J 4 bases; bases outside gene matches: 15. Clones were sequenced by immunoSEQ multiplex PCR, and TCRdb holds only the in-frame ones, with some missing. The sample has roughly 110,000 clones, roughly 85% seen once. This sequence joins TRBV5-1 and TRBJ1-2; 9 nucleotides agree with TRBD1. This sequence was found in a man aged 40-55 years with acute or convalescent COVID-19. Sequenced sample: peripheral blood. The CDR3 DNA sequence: TGCGCCAGCAGCTTAATGGGACAGGGAATGCGGTTTGGCTATGGCTACACCTTC. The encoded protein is CASSLMGQGMRFGYGYTF.